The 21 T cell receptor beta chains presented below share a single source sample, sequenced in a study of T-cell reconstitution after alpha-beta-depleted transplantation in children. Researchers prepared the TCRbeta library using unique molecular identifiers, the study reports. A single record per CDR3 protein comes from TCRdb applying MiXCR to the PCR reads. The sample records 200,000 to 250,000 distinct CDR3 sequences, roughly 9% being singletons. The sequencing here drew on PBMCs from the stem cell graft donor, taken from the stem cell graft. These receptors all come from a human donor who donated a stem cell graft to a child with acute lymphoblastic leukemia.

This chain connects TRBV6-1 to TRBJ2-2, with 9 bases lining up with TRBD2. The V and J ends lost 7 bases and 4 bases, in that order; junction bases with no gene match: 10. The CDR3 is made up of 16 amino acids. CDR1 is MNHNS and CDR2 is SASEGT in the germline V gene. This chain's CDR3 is CASTHGLASITGELFF. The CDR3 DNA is TGTGCCAGCACGCACGGACTAGCGTCGATCACCGGGGAGCTGTTTTTT.

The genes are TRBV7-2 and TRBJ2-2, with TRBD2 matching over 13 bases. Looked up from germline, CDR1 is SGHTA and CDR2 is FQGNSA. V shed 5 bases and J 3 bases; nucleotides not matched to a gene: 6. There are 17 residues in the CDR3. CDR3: CASSLRTSGGYTGELFF. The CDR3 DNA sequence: TGTGCCAGCAGCCTACGGACTAGCGGGGGTTACACCGGGGAGCTGTTTTTT.

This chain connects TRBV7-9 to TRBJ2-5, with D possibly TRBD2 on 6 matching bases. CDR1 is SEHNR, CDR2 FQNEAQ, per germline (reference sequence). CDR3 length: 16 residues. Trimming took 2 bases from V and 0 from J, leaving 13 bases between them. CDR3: CASSLTGLPDQETQYF. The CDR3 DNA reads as TGTGCCAGCAGCTTAACGGGACTTCCCGACCAAGAGACCCAGTACTTC.

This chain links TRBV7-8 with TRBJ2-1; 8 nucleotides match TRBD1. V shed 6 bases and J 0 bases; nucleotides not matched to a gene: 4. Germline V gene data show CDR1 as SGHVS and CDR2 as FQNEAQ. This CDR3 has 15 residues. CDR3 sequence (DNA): TGTGCCAGCAGATCCGACAGGGGCTCCTACAATGAGCAGTTCTTC. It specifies CASRSDRGSYNEQFF.

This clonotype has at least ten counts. The CDR3 here is CAIGSGELFF. The CDR3 coding sequence is TGTGCCATCGGATCCGGGGAGCTGTTTTTT. V is TRBV10-3 and J is TRBJ2-2, with D unclear. The CDR3 is 10 amino acids. Per germline, CDR1 ENHRY and CDR2 SYGVKD. V lost 8 bases and J lost 6, with 4 bases in between.

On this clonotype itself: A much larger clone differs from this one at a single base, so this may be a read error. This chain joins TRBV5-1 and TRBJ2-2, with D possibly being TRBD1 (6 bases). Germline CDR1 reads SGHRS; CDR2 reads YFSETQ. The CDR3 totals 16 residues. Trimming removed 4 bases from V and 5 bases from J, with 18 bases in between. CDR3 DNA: TGCGCCAGCAGCACAACGGCTCAGGGGAAAACCGGGGAGCTGTTTTTT. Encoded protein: CASSTTAQGKTGELFF.

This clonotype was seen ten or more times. The CDR3 nucleotides read TGTGCCAGCAGCCTTGCCCGGGACAGGAGATACGAGCAGTACTTC. Protein sequence: CASSLARDRRYEQYF. The chain joins TRBV14 to TRBJ2-7, with TRBD1 matching over 8 bases. Germline CDR1 is SGHDN and CDR2 is FVKESK. V shed 4 bases and J 4 bases; nucleotides not matched to a gene: 9. This CDR3 contains 15 residues.

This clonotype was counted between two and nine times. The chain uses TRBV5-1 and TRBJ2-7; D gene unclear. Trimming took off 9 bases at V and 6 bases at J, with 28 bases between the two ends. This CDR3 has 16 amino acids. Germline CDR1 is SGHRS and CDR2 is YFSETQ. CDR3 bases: TGCGCCACCATTTCTATATATTTGGCGGAGAGAGGCGAGCAGTACTTC. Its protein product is CATISIYLAERGEQYF.

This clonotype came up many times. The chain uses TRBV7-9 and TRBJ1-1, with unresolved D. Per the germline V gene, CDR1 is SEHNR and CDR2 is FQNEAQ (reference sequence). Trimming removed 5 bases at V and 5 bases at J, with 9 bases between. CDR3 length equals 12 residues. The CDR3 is CASSVQGTEAFF. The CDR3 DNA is TGTGCCAGCAGCGTACAAGGGACTGAAGCTTTCTTT.

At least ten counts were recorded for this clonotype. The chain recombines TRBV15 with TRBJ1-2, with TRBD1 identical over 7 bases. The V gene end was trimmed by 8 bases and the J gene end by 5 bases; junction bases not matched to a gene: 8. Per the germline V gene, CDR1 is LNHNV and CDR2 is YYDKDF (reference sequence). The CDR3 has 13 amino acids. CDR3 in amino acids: CATGTGAGYGYTF. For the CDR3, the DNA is TGTGCCACCGGAACAGGGGCGGGTTATGGCTACACCTTC.

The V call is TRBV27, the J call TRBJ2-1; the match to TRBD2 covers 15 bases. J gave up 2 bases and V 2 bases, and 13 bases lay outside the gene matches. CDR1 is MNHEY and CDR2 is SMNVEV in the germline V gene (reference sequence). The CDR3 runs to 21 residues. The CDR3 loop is CASSLRFIIGTSGGTYNEQFF. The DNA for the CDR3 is TGTGCCAGCAGTTTACGGTTCATCATAGGGACTAGCGGGGGGACCTACAATGAGCAGTTCTTC.

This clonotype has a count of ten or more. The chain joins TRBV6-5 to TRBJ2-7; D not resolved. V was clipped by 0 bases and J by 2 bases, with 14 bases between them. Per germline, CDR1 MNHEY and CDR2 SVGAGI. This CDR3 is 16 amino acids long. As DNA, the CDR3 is TGTGCCAGCAGTTACTCAGAACCAGGTGAAACCTACGAGCAGTACTTC. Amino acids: CASSYSEPGETYEQYF.

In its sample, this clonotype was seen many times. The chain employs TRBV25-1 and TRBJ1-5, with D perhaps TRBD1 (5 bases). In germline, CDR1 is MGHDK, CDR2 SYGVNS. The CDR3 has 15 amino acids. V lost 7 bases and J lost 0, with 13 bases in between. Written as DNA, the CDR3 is TGTGCCAGCACCGAAGACAGCAATAGCAATCAGCCCCAGCATTTT. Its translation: CASTEDSNSNQPQHF.

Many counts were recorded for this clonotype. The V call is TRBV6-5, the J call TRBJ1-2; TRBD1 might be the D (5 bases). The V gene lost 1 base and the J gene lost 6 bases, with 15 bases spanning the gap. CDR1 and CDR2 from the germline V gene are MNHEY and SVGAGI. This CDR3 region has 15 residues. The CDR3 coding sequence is TGTGCCAGCAGTTACTTGGCGGGGCCAAGCGATGGCTACACCTTC. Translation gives CASSYLAGPSDGYTF.

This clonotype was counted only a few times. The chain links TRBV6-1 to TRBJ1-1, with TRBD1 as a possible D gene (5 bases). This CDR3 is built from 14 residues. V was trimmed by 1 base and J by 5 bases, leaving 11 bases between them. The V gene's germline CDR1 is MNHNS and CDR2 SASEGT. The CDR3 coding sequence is TGTGCCAGCAGTGAAGGGGGGAGAAGGACTGAAGCTTTCTTT. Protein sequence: CASSEGGRRTEAFF.

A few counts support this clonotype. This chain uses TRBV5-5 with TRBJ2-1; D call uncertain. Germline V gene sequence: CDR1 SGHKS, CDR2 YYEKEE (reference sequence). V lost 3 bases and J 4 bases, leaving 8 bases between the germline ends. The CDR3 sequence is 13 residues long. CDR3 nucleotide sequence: TGTGCCAGCAGCTCGGAAGGGTACAATGAGCAGTTCTTC. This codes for CASSSEGYNEQFF. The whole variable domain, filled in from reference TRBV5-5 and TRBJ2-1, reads DAGVTQSPTHLIKTRGQQVTLRCSPISGHKSVSWYQQVLGQGPQFIFQYYEKEERGRGNFPDRFSARQFPNYSSELNVNALLLGDSALYLCASSSEGYNEQFFGPGTRLTVL.

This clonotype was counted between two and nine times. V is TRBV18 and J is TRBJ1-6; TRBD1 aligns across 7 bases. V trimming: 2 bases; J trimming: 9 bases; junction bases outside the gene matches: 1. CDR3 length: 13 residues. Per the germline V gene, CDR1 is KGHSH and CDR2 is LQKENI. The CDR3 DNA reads TGTGCCAGCTCACCAGACAGGGCTTCACCCCTCCACTTT. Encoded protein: CASSPDRASPLHF.

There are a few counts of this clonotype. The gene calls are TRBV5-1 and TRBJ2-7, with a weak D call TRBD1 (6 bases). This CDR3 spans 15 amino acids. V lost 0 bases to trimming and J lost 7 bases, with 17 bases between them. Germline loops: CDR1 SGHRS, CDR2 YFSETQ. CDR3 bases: TGCGCCAGCAGCTTGGCAGGGGAGAAGAGGGAAGAGCAGTACTTC. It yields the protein CASSLAGEKREEQYF.

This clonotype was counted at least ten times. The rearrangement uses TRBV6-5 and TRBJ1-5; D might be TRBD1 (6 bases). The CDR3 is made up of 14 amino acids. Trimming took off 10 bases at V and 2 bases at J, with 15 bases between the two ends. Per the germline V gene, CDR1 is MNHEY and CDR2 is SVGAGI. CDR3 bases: TGTGCCACCCGAGGGGGTGGGGGCAATCAGCCCCAGCATTTT. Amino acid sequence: CATRGGGGNQPQHF.

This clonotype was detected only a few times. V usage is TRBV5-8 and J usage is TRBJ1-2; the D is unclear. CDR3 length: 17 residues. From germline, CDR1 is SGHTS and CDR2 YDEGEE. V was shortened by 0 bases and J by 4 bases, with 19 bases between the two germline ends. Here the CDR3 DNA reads TGTGCCAGCAGCTTGGCGAACCTCCCCGAGGCCTCCTATGGCTACACCTTC. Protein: CASSLANLPEASYGYTF.

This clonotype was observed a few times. The CDR3 region has the DNA TGTGCCAGCAGCTCAGATACGTGGCGAAACTCTGGAAACACCATATATTTT. This sequence encodes CASSSDTWRNSGNTIYF. V is TRBV7-9 and J is TRBJ1-3, with D uncertain. Germline loops: CDR1 SEHNR, CDR2 FQNEAQ (reference sequence). This CDR3 has 17 residues. Trimming shortened V by 4 bases and J by 0 bases, and 16 bases separated the two germline ends.